Here is one T cell receptor (beta chain) with its context. Its antigen is undetermined. These data come from a study of cytomegalovirus exposure and HLA in healthy donors. Findings and caveats of the study: In a later analysis, the majority of CMV-associated beta chains seemingly showed HLA restriction.

This PCR relied on a set of 60 Vbeta primers and 13 Jbeta primers. The method was immunoSEQ multiplex PCR; TCRdb's version includes in-frame clones alone and lacks a portion of them. The data contain approximately 100,000 clones, 50% to 65% of them singletons. CDR1 and CDR2 (germline): SGHDT, YYEEEE. The CDR3 has 15 amino acids. V lost 2 bases to trimming and J lost 8 bases; unmatched junction nucleotides: 9. The sequence came from a man aged 25-45 years in good health and CMV-seropositive. Input material: PBMCs. The genes are TRBV5-6 and TRBJ2-1; 8 bases are a match to TRBD2. CDR3 amino acids: CASSFGTREEDEQFF. In nucleotides, the CDR3 is TGTGCCAGCAGCTTTGGGACTAGAGAGGAGGATGAGCAGTTCTTC.